This T cell receptor (beta chain) originates from a study of blood T cells in healthy people across ages. A second PCR of 7 to 11 cycles used a sample-barcoded 5' primer and a J-beta primer mix. TCRdb reprocessed the 5' RACE reads with MiXCR, giving one entry per CDR3 protein. Seen here are some 1.7 million distinct CDR3 sequences, 28% observed once, and the top ten hold around 7.7%. Donors gave ten milliliters of peripheral blood apiece. The CDR3 is made up of 16 amino acids. The germline V and J ends were trimmed by 0 bases and 1 base, with 12 bases remaining between them. Germline CDR1 SGHDN, CDR2 FVKESK.

V usage is TRBV14 and J usage is TRBJ1-2; D call uncertain. The sequence was collected from a woman in her twenties or thirties in good health. Sequenced: blood. In DNA, the CDR3 is TGTGCCAGCAGCCAAGAGAAAGTCAGAAATAACTATGGCTACACCTTC. This gives the protein CASSQEKVRNNYGYTF.